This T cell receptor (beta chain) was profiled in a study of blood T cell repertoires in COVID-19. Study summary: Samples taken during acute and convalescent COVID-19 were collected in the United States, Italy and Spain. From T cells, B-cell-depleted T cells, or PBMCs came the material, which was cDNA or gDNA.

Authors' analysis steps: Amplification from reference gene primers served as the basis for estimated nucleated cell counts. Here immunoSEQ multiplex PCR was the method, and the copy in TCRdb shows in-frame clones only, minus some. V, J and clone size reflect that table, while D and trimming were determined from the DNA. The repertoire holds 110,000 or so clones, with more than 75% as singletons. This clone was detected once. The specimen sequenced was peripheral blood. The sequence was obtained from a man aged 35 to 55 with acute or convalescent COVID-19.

For the CDR3, the DNA is TGTGCCAGCAGTGACTCTGGAAGGGCCGGGGGTAATGAGCAGTTCTTC. This gives the protein CASSDSGRAGGNEQFF. V is TRBV6-4 and J is TRBJ2-1; D is perhaps TRBD2 (6 bases). Germline loops: CDR1 MRHNA, CDR2 SNTAGT. Deletions cut 0 bases from V and 7 bases from J, with 16 bases between. The CDR3 extends over 16 amino acids.